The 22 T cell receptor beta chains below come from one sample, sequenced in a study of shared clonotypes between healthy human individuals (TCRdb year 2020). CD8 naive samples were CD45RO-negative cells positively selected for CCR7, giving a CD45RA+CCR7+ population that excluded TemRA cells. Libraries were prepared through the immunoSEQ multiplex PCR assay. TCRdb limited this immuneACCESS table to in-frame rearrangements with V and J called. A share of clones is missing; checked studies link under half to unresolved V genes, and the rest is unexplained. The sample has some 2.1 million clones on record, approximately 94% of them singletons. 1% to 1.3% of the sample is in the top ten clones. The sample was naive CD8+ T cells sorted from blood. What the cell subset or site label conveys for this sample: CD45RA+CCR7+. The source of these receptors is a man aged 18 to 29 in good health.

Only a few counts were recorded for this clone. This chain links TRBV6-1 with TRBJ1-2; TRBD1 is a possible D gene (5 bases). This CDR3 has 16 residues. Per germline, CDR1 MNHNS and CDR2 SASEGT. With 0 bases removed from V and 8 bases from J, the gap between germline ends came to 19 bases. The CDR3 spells CASSEATRQGRDGYTF. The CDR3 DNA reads TGTGCCAGCAGTGAAGCGACCCGTCAGGGCCGCGACGGCTACACCTTC.

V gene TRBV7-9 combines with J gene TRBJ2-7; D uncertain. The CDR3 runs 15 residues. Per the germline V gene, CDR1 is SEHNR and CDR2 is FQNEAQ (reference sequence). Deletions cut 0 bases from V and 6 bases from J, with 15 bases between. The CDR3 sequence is CASSLASDSAFEQYF. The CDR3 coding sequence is TGTGCCAGCAGCTTAGCGAGCGATTCTGCCTTCGAGCAGTACTTC.

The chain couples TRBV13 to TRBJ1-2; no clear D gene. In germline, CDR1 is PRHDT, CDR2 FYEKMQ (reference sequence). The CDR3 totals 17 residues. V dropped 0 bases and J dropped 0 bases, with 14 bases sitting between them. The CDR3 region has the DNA TGTGCCAGCAGCTTAGGGGCAGGAATATATACTAACTATGGCTACACCTTC. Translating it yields CASSLGAGIYTNYGYTF.

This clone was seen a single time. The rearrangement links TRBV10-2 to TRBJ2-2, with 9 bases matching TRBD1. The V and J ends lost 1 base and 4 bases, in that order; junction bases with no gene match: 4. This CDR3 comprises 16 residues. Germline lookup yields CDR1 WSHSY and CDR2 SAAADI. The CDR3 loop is CASSELTGGATGELFF. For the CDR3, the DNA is TGCGCCAGCAGTGAGTTGACAGGGGGTGCCACCGGGGAGCTGTTTTTT.

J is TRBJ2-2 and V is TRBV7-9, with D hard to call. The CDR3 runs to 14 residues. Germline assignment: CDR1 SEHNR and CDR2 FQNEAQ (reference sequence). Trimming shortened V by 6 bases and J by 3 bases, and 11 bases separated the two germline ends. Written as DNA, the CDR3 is TGTGCCAGCAGACCGACTCCTGACACCGGGGAGCTGTTTTTT. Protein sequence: CASRPTPDTGELFF.

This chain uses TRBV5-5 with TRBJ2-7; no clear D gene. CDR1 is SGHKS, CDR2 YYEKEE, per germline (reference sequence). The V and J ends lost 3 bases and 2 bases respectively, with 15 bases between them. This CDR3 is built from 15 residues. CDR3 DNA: TGTGCCAGCAGCTCCGGACCATCTATAACCTACGAGCAGTACTTC. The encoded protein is CASSSGPSITYEQYF.

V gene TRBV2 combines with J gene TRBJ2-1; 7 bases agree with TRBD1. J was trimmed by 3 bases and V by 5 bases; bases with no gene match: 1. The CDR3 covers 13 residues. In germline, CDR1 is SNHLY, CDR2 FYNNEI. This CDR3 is CASSRQGYNEQFF. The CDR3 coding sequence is TGTGCCAGCAGTCGACAGGGCTACAATGAGCAGTTCTTC.

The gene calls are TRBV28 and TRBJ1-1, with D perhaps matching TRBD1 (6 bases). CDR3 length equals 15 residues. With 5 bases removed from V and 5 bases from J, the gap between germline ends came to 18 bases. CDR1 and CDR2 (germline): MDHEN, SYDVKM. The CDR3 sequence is CASSPALGRGTEAFF. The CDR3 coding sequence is TGTGCCAGCAGTCCCGCCTTGGGCAGGGGAACTGAAGCTTTCTTT.

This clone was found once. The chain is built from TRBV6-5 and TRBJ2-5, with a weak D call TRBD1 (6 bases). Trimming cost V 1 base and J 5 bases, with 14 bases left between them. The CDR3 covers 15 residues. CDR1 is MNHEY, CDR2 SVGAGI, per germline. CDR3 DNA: TGTGCCAGCAGTTACTGGCGCAATGGGGGCGAGACCCAGTACTTC. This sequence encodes CASSYWRNGGETQYF.

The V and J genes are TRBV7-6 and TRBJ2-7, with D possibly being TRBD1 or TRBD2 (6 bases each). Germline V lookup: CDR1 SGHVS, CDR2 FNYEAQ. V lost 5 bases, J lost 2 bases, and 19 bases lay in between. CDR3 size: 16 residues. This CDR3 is CASSNTLAAGAYEQYF. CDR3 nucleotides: TGTGCCAGCAGCAATACCTTAGCGGCAGGGGCCTACGAGCAGTACTTC.

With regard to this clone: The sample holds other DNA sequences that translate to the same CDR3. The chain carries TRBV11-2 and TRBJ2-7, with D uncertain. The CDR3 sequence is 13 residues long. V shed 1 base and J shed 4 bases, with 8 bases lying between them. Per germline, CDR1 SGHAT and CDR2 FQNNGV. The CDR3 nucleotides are TGTGCCAGCAGCTTAGGCCCTTCGTACGAGCAGTACTTC. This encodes CASSLGPSYEQYF.

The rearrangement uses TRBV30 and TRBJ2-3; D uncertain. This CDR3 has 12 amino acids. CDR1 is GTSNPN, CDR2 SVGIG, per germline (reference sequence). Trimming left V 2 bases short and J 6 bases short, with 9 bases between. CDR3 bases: TGTGCCTGGAGTTACCTTGGGGATACGCAGTATTTT. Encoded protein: CAWSYLGDTQYF.

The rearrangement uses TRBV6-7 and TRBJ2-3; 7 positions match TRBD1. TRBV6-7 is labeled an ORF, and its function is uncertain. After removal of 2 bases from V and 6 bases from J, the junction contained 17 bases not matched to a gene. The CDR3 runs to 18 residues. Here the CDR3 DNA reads TGTGCCAGCAGTTACCCGGGTCAAGGGGGCGGTGTTTCTGATACGCAGTATTTT. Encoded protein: CASSYPGQGGGVSDTQYF.

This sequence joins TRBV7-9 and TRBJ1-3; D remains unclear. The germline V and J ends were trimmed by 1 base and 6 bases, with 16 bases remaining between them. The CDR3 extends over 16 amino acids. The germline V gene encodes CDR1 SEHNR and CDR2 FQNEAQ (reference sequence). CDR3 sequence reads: CASSLEAVTLQNTIYF. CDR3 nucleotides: TGTGCCAGCAGCTTAGAGGCAGTCACTCTCCAAAACACCATATATTTT.

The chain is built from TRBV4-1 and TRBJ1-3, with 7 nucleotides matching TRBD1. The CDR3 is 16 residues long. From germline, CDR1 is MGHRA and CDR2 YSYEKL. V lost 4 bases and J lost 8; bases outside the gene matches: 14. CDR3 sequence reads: CASSPTSTTGVDTIYF. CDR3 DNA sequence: TGCGCCAGCAGCCCTACAAGTACTACAGGGGTGGACACCATATATTTT.

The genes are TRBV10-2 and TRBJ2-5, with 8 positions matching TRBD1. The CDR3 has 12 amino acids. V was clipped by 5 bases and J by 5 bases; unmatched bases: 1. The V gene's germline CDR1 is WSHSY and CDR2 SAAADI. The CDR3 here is CASSWTGETQYF. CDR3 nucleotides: TGCGCCAGCAGTTGGACAGGGGAGACCCAGTACTTC.

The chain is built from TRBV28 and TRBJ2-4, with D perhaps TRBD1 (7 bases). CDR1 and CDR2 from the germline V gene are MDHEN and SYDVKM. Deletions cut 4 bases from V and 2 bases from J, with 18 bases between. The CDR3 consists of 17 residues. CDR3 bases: TGTGCCAGCAGTTCGGGGGCCGCAGGGGGGACCAAAAACATTCAGTACTTC. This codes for CASSSGAAGGTKNIQYF. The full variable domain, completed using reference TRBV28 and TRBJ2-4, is DVKVTQSSRYLVKRTGEKVFLECVQDMDHENMFWYRQDPGLGLRLIYFSYDVKMKEKGDIPEGYSVSREKKERFSLILESASTNQTSMYLCASSSGAAGGTKNIQYFGAGTRLSVL.

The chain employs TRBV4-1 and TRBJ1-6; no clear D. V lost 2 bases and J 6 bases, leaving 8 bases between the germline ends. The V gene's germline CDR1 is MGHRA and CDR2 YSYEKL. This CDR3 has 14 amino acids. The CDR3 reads CASSQIGFNSPLHF. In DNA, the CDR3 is TGCGCCAGCAGCCAAATTGGTTTTAATTCACCCCTCCACTTT.

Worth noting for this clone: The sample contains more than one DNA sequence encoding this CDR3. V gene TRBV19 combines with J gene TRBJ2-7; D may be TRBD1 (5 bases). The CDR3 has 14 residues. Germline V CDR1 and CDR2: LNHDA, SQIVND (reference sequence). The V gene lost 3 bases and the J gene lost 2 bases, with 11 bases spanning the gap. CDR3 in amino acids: CASSITGGTYEQYF. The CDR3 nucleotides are TGTGCCAGTAGTATCACAGGCGGCACCTACGAGCAGTACTTC.

CDR3 in amino acids: CASRGGGGEKLFF. The CDR3, as DNA: TGCGCCAGCAGGGGAGGAGGCGGTGAAAAACTGTTTTTT. The J gene is TRBJ1-4, the V gene TRBV4-3; no definite D call. Deletions cut 6 bases from V and 7 bases from J, with 12 bases between. The germline CDR1 and CDR2 sequences are LGHNA and YSLEER. This CDR3 is 13 amino acids long.

The CDR3 bases are TGCGCCAGCAGCTTTACACCTGGCTACGAGCAGTACTTC. Its protein is CASSFTPGYEQYF. J is TRBJ2-7 and V is TRBV5-1; D gene uncertain. This CDR3 is built from 13 residues. Germline CDR1 is SGHRS and CDR2 is YFSETQ. Trimming removed 2 bases from V and 3 bases from J, with 9 bases in between. Using reference TRBV5-1 and TRBJ2-7 for the parts outside the CDR3, the full variable domain is KAGVTQTPRYLIKTRGQQVTLSCSPISGHRSVSWYQQTPGQGLQFLFEYFSETQRNKGNFPGRFSGRQFSNSRSEMNVSTLELGDSALYLCASSFTPGYEQYFGPGTRLTVT.

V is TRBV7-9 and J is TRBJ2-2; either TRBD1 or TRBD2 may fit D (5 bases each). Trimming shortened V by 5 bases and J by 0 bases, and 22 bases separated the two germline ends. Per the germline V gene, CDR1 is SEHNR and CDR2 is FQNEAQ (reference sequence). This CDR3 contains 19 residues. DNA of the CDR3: TGTGCCAGCAGCCGAACAATAATAGGACGGGACGCGAACACCGGGGAGCTGTTTTTT. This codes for CASSRTIIGRDANTGELFF.